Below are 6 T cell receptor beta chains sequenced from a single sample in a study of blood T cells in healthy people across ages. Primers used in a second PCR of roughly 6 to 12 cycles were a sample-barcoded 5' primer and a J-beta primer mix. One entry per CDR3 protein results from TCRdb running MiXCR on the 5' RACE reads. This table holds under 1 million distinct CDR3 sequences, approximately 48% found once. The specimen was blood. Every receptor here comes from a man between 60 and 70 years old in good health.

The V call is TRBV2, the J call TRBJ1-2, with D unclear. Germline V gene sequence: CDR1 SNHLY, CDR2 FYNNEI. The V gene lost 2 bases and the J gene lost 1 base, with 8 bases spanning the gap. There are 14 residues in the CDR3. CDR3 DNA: TGTGCCAGCAGTGAAACGGGCGGTAACTATGGCTACACCTTC. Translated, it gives CASSETGGNYGYTF.

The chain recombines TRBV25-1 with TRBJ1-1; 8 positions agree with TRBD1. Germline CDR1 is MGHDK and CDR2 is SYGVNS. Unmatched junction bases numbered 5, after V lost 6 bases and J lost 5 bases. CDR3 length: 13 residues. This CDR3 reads CASSTGGRTEAFF. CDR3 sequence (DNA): TGTGCCAGCAGCACAGGGGGGAGGACTGAAGCTTTCTTT. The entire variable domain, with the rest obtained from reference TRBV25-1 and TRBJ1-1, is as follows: EADIYQTPRYLVIGTGKKITLECSQTMGHDKMYWYQQDPGMELHLIHYSYGVNSTEKGDLSSESTVSRIRTEHFPLTLESARPSHTSQYLCASSTGGRTEAFFGQGTRLTVV.

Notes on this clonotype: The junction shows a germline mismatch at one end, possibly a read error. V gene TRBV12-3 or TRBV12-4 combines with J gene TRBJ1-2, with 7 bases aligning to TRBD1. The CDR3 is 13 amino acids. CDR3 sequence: CASSPTGENGHTF. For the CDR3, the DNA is TGTGCCAGCAGCCCCACAGGGGAAAATGGCCACACCTTC.

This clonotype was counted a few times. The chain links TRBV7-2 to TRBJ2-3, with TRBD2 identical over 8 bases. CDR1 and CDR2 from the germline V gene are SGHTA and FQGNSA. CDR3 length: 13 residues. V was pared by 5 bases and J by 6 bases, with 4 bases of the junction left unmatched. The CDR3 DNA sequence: TGTGCCAGCAGCGGGACTAGAGACGATACGCAGTATTTT. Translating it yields CASSGTRDDTQYF. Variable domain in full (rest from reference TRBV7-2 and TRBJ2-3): GAGVSQSPSNKVTEKGKDVELRCDPISGHTALYWYRQSLGQGLEFLIYFQGNSAPDKSGLPSDRFSAERTGGSVSTLTIQRTQQEDSAVYLCASSGTRDDTQYFGPGTRLTVL.

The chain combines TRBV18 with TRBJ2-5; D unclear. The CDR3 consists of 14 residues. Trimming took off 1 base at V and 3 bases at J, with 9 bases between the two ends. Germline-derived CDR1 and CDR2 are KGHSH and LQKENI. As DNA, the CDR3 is TGTGCCAGCTCACCACGGGCCCGGAAAGAGACCCAGTACTTC. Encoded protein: CASSPRARKETQYF. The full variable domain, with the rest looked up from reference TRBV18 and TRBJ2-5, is NAGVMQNPRHLVRRRGQEARLRCSPMKGHSHVYWYRQLPEEGLKFMVYLQKENIIDESGMPKERFSAEFPKEGPSILRIQQVVRGDSAAYFCASSPRARKETQYFGPGTRLLVL.

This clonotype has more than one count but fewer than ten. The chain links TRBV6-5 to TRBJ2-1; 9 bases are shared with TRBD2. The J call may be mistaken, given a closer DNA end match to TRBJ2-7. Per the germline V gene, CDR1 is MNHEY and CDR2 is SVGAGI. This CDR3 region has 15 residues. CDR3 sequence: CASRSPGGGDNEQYF. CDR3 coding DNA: TGTGCCAGCAGATCACCGGGCGGGGGGGATAATGAGCAGTACTTC.